These 12 T cell receptor beta chains were sequenced from one sample in a study of identical twins. Each CDR3 protein is one row after TCRdb ran MiXCR on the 5' RACE reads. The sample has 200,000 to 300,000 distinct CDR3 sequences; 10% are singletons. Sequenced input: memory T cells sorted from blood. The receptors stem from a man aged 50 to 59 in good health.

This clonotype was observed many times. The V and J genes are TRBV4-3 and TRBJ1-1, with a tentative D call TRBD1 (5 bases). V lost 3 bases, J lost 1 base, and 18 bases lay in between. The CDR3 consists of 17 residues. Per the germline V gene, CDR1 is LGHNA and CDR2 is YSLEER. CDR3 DNA: TGCGCCAGCAGCCATCGTCTAACAGGTGGTTCGAACACTGAAGCTTTCTTT. Residues: CASSHRLTGGSNTEAFF.

This clonotype was counted many times. V is TRBV28 and J is TRBJ1-6; D is unresolved. The germline CDR1 and CDR2 sequences are MDHEN and SYDVKM. The CDR3 runs to 18 residues. Trimming shortened V by 2 bases and J by 10 bases, and 24 bases separated the two germline ends. As DNA, the CDR3 is TGTGCCAGCAGTTTAAGATTCGGGTCCGGGCATCCAAGGTCACCCCTCCACTTT. It codes for CASSLRFGSGHPRSPLHF.

This sequence joins TRBV6-1 and TRBJ2-1, with 7 bases that match TRBD1. V gave up 6 bases and J gave up 9 bases; unmatched junction bases: 14. Germline assignment: CDR1 MNHNS and CDR2 SASEGT. This CDR3 spans 15 amino acids. The CDR3 protein is CASRRQGFSVSEQFF. The CDR3 region has the DNA TGTGCCAGCAGAAGACAGGGATTTTCCGTTAGTGAGCAGTTCTTC.

The chain employs TRBV20-1 and TRBJ2-3; D not resolved. This CDR3 spans 15 amino acids. V gave up 5 bases and J gave up 3 bases, with 18 bases separating them. In germline, CDR1 is DFQATT, CDR2 SNEGSKA (reference sequence). This CDR3 is CSAETPRIGTDTQYF. The CDR3 coding sequence is TGCAGTGCTGAAACCCCTCGTATTGGTACAGATACGCAGTATTTT.

Many counts were recorded for this clonotype. J is TRBJ1-6 and V is TRBV19, with 10 bases fitting TRBD1. This CDR3 is built from 13 residues. Trimming took 10 bases from V and 9 from J; bases not matched to a gene: 6. The germline gives CDR1 LNHDA, CDR2 SQIVND (reference sequence). The CDR3 loop reads CATKTGGSSPLHF. DNA for the CDR3: TGTGCCACCAAGACAGGGGGCAGTTCACCCCTCCACTTT.

This clonotype was seen ten or more times. Here the CDR3 DNA reads TGTGCCAGCAGCTTAGGTTACTATTCACCCCTCCACTTT. As protein: CASSLGYYSPLHF. This chain connects TRBV7-3 to TRBJ1-6; no clear D gene. V was clipped by 2 bases and J by 8 bases, with 7 bases between them. CDR3 length: 13 amino acids. Germline V gene lookup returns CDR1 SGHTA and CDR2 FQGTGA.

The chain links TRBV20-1 to TRBJ1-1; D is possibly TRBD1 (5 bases). Trimming took 6 bases from V and 3 from J, leaving 11 bases between them. The germline CDR1 and CDR2 sequences are DFQATT and SNEGSKA (reference sequence). This CDR3 comprises 12 residues. The DNA for the CDR3 is TGCAGTGCAGGGACGTCGGACACTGAAGCTTTCTTT. Translation gives CSAGTSDTEAFF.

CDR3: CASSNWAEAFF. The DNA of the CDR3 is TGCGCCAGCAGTAATTGGGCTGAAGCTTTCTTT. The chain has TRBV5-1 and TRBJ1-1; D not resolved. From germline, CDR1 is SGHRS and CDR2 YFSETQ. The CDR3 extends over 11 amino acids. Trimming left V 5 bases short and J 6 bases short, with 8 bases between.

The chain employs TRBV10-3 and TRBJ2-4; D unclear. Trimming took off 8 bases at V and 6 bases at J, with 11 bases between the two ends. Germline CDR1 ENHRY, CDR2 SYGVKD. The CDR3 spans 12 residues. The DNA for the CDR3 is TGTGCCATCGGGCAGGAAGGAAACATTCAGTACTTC. Its translation is CAIGQEGNIQYF.

This clonotype was observed at least ten times. This rearrangement joins TRBV20-1 to TRBJ2-1; D might be TRBD1 or TRBD2, each matching 5 bases. Germline-derived CDR1 and CDR2 are DFQATT and SNEGSKA (reference sequence). The length of the CDR3 is 14 residues. The V end was cut by 5 bases, the J end by 5 bases, with 16 bases between. DNA for the CDR3: TGCAGTGCTTATTCGGAAGGGACCGACAATGAGCAGTTCTTC. Translated: CSAYSEGTDNEQFF.

This clonotype was seen at least ten times. The V and J genes are TRBV10-3 and TRBJ2-2; 10 nucleotides line up with TRBD2. This CDR3 is 17 amino acids long. J lost 1 base, V lost 4 bases, and 6 bases had no gene match. Germline V gene sequence: CDR1 ENHRY, CDR2 SYGVKD. The CDR3 DNA reads TGTGCCATCAGTGGGAGTAGCGGGGGGCAGAACACCGGGGAGCTGTTTTTT. It is translated as CAISGSSGGQNTGELFF.

This clonotype showed up many times. J is TRBJ2-3 and V is TRBV29-1; a weak D match, TRBD1 (6 bases). CDR1 is SQVTM and CDR2 is ANQGSEA in the germline V gene. The CDR3 has 17 residues. Trimming cost V 2 bases and J 2 bases, with 20 bases left between them. The DNA of the CDR3 is TGCAGCGTTGAATCGGCAGGGGCTAGGGGTTACACAGATACGCAGTATTTT. It is translated as CSVESAGARGYTDTQYF.